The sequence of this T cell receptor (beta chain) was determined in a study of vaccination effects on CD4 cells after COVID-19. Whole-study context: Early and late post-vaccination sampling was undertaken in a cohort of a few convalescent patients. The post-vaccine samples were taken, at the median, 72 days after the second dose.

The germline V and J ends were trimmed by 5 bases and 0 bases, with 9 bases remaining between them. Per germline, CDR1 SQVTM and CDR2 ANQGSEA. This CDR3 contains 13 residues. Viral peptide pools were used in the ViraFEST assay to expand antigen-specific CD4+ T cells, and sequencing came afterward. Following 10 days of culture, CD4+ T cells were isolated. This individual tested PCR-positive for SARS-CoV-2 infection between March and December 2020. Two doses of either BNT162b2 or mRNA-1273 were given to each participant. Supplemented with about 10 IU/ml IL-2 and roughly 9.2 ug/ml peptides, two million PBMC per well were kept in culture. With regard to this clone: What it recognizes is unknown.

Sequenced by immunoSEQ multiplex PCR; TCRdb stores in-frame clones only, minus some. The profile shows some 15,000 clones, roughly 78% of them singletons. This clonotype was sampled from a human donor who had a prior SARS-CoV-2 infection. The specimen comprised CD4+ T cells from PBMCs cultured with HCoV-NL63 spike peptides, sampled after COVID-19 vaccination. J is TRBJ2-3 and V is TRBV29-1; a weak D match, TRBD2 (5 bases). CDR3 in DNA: TGCAGCGTTCAAGCGGAGAGCACAGATACGCAGTATTTT. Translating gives CSVQAESTDTQYF.